The 18 T cell receptor beta chains below were found in one sample sequenced in a study of CD8 T cells in Susac syndrome. An input of 0.5 to 1 ug of RNA was subjected to reverse transcription using random hexamers. A single record per CDR3 protein comes from TCRdb applying MiXCR to the immunoSEQ multiplex PCR reads. The sample lists some 150,000 distinct CDR3 sequences, nearly 97% occurring once. Sequenced material: CD8+ T cells from PBMCs. Every receptor here comes from a human donor with multiple sclerosis.

This chain links TRBV27 with TRBJ2-7, with 8 bases fitting TRBD1. Germline V lookup: CDR1 MNHEY, CDR2 SMNVEV (reference sequence). The trim removed 6 bases at V and 3 bases at J, leaving 4 bases unmatched. The CDR3 sequence is 13 residues long. In nucleotides, the CDR3 is TGTGCCAGCAGCCAGGGGGCGGTCTACGAGCAGTACTTC. As protein: CASSQGAVYEQYF.

The chain combines TRBV24-1 with TRBJ2-1; TRBD1 aligns across 9 bases. The CDR3 totals 15 residues. CDR1 is KGHDR, CDR2 SFDVKD, per germline. J lost 10 bases, V lost 4 bases, and 10 bases had no gene match. As DNA, the CDR3 is TGTGCCACCAGTGAAGCCGGGACAGGGTTTGGGGAGCAGTTCTTC. Translation: CATSEAGTGFGEQFF.

CDR3 in DNA: TGCGCCAGCAGCCAAGATCCCGTACTGAGGACTGAAGCTTTCTTT. Residues: CASSQDPVLRTEAFF. The chain couples TRBV4-1 to TRBJ1-1; no clear D. This CDR3 contains 15 residues. The V and J ends lost 0 bases and 5 bases respectively, with 13 bases between them. Germline V gene sequence: CDR1 MGHRA, CDR2 YSYEKL.

CDR3 nucleotides: TGTGCCACCAGGAGGACCTTAGGCAATCAGCCCCAGCATTTT. Translating gives CATRRTLGNQPQHF. The chain employs TRBV15 and TRBJ1-5, with D uncertain. CDR3 size: 14 residues. Germline loops: CDR1 LNHNV, CDR2 YYDKDF (reference sequence). Deletions cut 6 bases from V and 2 bases from J, with 11 bases between. Drawing the rest from reference TRBV15 and TRBJ1-5, the complete variable domain is DAMVIQNPRYQVTQFGKPVTLSCSQTLNHNVMYWYQQKSSQAPKLLFHYYDKDFNNEADTPDNFQSRRPNTSFCFLDIRSPGLGDTAMYLCATRRTLGNQPQHFGDGTRLSIL.

V is TRBV12-3 or TRBV12-4 and J is TRBJ2-1; D possibly corresponds to TRBD2 (5 bases). Trimming removed 5 bases at V and 8 bases at J, with 7 bases between. CDR3 length: 11 amino acids. CDR3 in amino acids: CASSDSDEQFF. For the CDR3, the DNA is TGTGCCAGCAGTGATAGCGATGAGCAGTTCTTC.

The genes are TRBV12-3 or TRBV12-4 and TRBJ1-5; D is ambiguous. V lost 6 bases to trimming and J lost 5 bases, with 11 bases between them. CDR3 size: 13 residues. CDR3 bases: TGTGCCAGCAGCCTGGACGGATATCAGCCCCAGCATTTT. Translating it yields CASSLDGYQPQHF.

CDR3 sequence: CATATGHLEGNEQFF. The CDR3 DNA is TGTGCCACCGCTACAGGGCATTTGGAGGGCAATGAGCAGTTCTTC. V usage is TRBV15 and J usage is TRBJ2-1; D might be TRBD1 or TRBD2, each matching 6 bases. The V and J ends lost 8 bases and 6 bases respectively, with 20 bases between them. Germline V gene sequence: CDR1 LNHNV, CDR2 YYDKDF (reference sequence). There are 15 residues in the CDR3.

V usage is TRBV15 and J usage is TRBJ2-5; 7 bases match TRBD1. CDR3 length: 15 amino acids. Germline trimming cut 1 base from V and 1 base from J; bases unmatched to any gene: 3. CDR1 and CDR2 from the germline V gene are LNHNV and YYDKDF (reference sequence). CDR3 nucleotides: TGTGCCACCAGCAGAGGACAGGGAATCCAAGAGACCCAGTACTTC. Its translation: CATSRGQGIQETQYF.

This sequence joins TRBV7-9 and TRBJ2-3; D gene ambiguous. The germline gives CDR1 SEHNR, CDR2 FQNEAQ (reference sequence). This CDR3 is built from 15 residues. Deletions cut 3 bases from V and 1 base from J, with 11 bases between. The CDR3 DNA reads as TGTGCCAGCAGCTTCGTGAATGAGGGCACAGATACGCAGTATTTT. Its protein is CASSFVNEGTDTQYF. The full variable domain, in which reference TRBV7-9 and TRBJ2-3 provide the parts outside the CDR3, is DTGVSQNPRHKITKRGQNVTFRCDPISEHNRLYWYRQTLGQGPEFLTYFQNEAQLEKSRLLSDRFSAERPKGSFSTLEIQRTEQGDSAMYLCASSFVNEGTDTQYFGPGTRLTVL.

The CDR3 sequence: CASSPRGGYSYEQYF. Here the CDR3 DNA reads TGTGCCAGCAGCCCAAGGGGGGGCTACTCCTACGAGCAGTACTTC. The gene calls are TRBV7-8 and TRBJ2-7, with a possible D match to TRBD2 (7 bases). CDR1 and CDR2 (germline): SGHVS, FQNEAQ. V was clipped by 5 bases and J by 0 bases, with 14 bases between them. The CDR3 is made up of 15 amino acids.

The CDR3 bases are TGTGCCAGCAGCCTCGGGGTCCAGAACACCGGGGAGCTGTTTTTT. Translating gives CASSLGVQNTGELFF. The gene calls are TRBV12-3 or TRBV12-4 and TRBJ2-2, with D perhaps TRBD2 (5 bases). CDR3 size: 15 residues. The ends were cut back, 6 bases at V and 1 base at J, with 12 bases in the middle.

V is TRBV20-1 and J is TRBJ2-3; D is perhaps TRBD1 or TRBD2 (5 bases each). Between the trimmed V and J ends, which lost 5 bases and 2 bases, there was a span of 20 bases. Germline lookup yields CDR1 DFQATT and CDR2 SNEGSKA (reference sequence). The CDR3 is made up of 16 amino acids. CDR3 loop: CSAPWPGASTTDTQYF. The DNA of the CDR3 is TGCAGTGCTCCCTGGCCCGGGGCGAGCACCACAGATACGCAGTATTTT.

This rearrangement joins TRBV5-6 to TRBJ2-1, with 8 nucleotides matching TRBD2. J was trimmed by 6 bases and V by 1 base; bases with no gene match: 6. This CDR3 is built from 15 residues. CDR1 and CDR2 from the germline V gene are SGHDT and YYEEEE. This CDR3 is CASSLPGLGSNEQFF. CDR3 nucleotide sequence: TGTGCCAGCAGCTTGCCGGGACTAGGATCCAATGAGCAGTTCTTC.

This chain links TRBV20-1 with TRBJ2-7, with 9 bases lining up with TRBD1. The CDR3 sequence is 14 residues long. The trim removed 5 bases at V and 6 bases at J, leaving 11 bases unmatched. Germline V gives CDR1 DFQATT, CDR2 SNEGSKA (reference sequence). The CDR3 region is CSAHWDREFGEQYF. In DNA form, the CDR3 reads TGCAGTGCTCATTGGGACAGGGAATTCGGCGAGCAGTACTTC.

The rearrangement links TRBV27 to TRBJ2-1; D is unclear. The V and J ends lost 4 bases and 4 bases respectively, with 5 bases between them. This CDR3 spans 12 amino acids. Germline V gene data show CDR1 as MNHEY and CDR2 as SMNVEV (reference sequence). The CDR3 sequence is CASSSQYNEQFF. The CDR3, as DNA: TGTGCCAGCAGTTCACAGTACAATGAGCAGTTCTTC.

The chain couples TRBV29-1 to TRBJ2-2; D is undetermined. Germline V CDR1 and CDR2: SQVTM, ANQGSEA. The CDR3 runs 16 residues. Deletions cut 4 bases from V and 7 bases from J, with 22 bases between. DNA of the CDR3: TGCAGCGTTGCTAAAGCCCCACCGGACGTCCACGGGGAGCTGTTTTTT. Amino acid sequence: CSVAKAPPDVHGELFF.

This chain uses TRBV7-9 with TRBJ2-1; 7 bases are shared with TRBD2. Trimming took 1 base from V and 2 from J; bases not matched to a gene: 5. The CDR3 has 16 residues. Germline V gene data show CDR1 as SEHNR and CDR2 as FQNEAQ (reference sequence). The CDR3 DNA reads as TGTGCCAGCAGCTTAGTTTCGCGGGGGACCTACAATGAGCAGTTCTTC. Translation gives CASSLVSRGTYNEQFF.

J is TRBJ2-1 and V is TRBV19; 12 bases agree with TRBD2. Germline assignment: CDR1 LNHDA and CDR2 SQIVND (reference sequence). V dropped 10 bases and J dropped 10; count of bases not matched to a gene: 5. This CDR3 contains 12 residues. CDR3: CATTTSGGEQFF. CDR3 nucleotides: TGTGCCACTACTACTAGCGGGGGGGAGCAGTTCTTC. Full variable domain (rest looked up from reference TRBV19 and TRBJ2-1): DGGITQSPKYLFRKEGQNVTLSCEQNLNHDAMYWYRQDPGQGLRLIYYSQIVNDFQKGDIAEGYSVSREKKESFPLTVTSAQKNPTAFYLCATTTSGGEQFFGPGTRLTVL.